A selection of T cell receptor beta chains follows, all from one sample in a study of T cells in Graves' hyperthyroidism and ophthalmopathy. TCRdb reanalysed the multiplex PCR reads using MiXCR and keeps one entry per CDR3 protein. The sample shows roughly 570,000 distinct CDR3 sequences, 15% to 19% of them seen only once. Input material: blood. Receptor source: a woman between 25 and 40 years old with Graves' hyperthyroidism. The CDR3 runs from the conserved cysteine through the conserved F or W. The D gene is left open where the match is weak. Expanded clones are given a class, and other clones once, few, many or no size at all.

abundance	j_gene	d_gene	v_gene	CDR3nt	CDR3aa
.	TRBJ1-3	TRBD1	TRBV28	TGTGCCAGCAGCTTAAATACAGGGGTTGGAAACACCATATATTTT	CASSLNTGVGNTIYF
many	TRBJ2-6	.	TRBV7-2	TGTGCCAGCAGCTACGGTTCTGGGGCCAACGTCCTGACTTTC	CASSYGSGANVLTF
.	TRBJ1-5	.	TRBV20-1	TGCAGTGCCCTAAGAGATAGCAATCAGCCCCAGCATTTT	CSALRDSNQPQHF
many	TRBJ1-5	.	TRBV30	TGTGCCTGGAGAAGGCAGTATAGCAATCAGCCCCAGCATTTT	CAWRRQYSNQPQHF
few	TRBJ1-1	TRBD1	TRBV7-9	TGTGCCAGCAGCTTAGCAGGGGGCAAAGGGCATGCTTTCTTT	CASSLAGGKGHAFF
.	TRBJ2-1	TRBD2	TRBV20-1	TGCAGTGCTCCGGGGAGACTAGCGGGCGGGACTCAAGAGCAGTTCTTC	CSAPGRLAGGTQEQFF
.	TRBJ2-4	.	TRBV11-1	TGTGCCAGCAGCTTATGGGGGGGCGAGGGTCCAAACATTCAGTACTTC	CASSLWGGEGPNIQYF
few	TRBJ1-4	.	TRBV3-1	TGTGCCAGCAGCCAAGATACAACTAATGAAAAACTGTTTTTT	CASSQDTTNEKLFF
many	TRBJ2-5	.	TRBV6-1	TGTGCCAGCACCCCGGGGCCGGGTTCGACCCAGTACTTC	CASTPGPGSTQYF
.	TRBJ1-5	.	TRBV7-2	TGTGCCAGCAGCTTAGCCGGGACCGACAATCAGCCCCAGCATTTT	CASSLAGTDNQPQHF
.	TRBJ2-2	.	TRBV5-1	TGTGCCAGCAGCTACGCCGGGACACTGAGCACCGGGGAGCTGTTTTTT	CASSYAGTLSTGELFF
.	TRBJ1-1	.	TRBV28	TGTGCCAGCAGTTTAAGCAAGGCAGGGCGTCGGGCTTTCTTT	CASSLSKAGRRAFF
many	TRBJ2-3	.	TRBV7-2	TGTGCCAGCAGCCGACGGGTAGCCACAGATACGCAGTATTTT	CASSRRVATDTQYF
many	TRBJ2-7	.	TRBV30	TGTGCCTGGAGCCACGATGGGGGCTACGAGCAGTACTTC	CAWSHDGGYEQYF
few	TRBJ1-2	.	TRBV5-6	TGTGCCAGCAGCTCCTGGTACGGGCCACCCGATGGCTACACCTTC	CASSSWYGPPDGYTF
many	TRBJ1-2	TRBD1	TRBV27	TGTGCCAGCAAAACCGGACAGGGTAGCAACTATGGCTACACCTTC	CASKTGQGSNYGYTF
many	TRBJ2-1	.	TRBV20-1	TGCAGTGCTAGAGCGCTAGCCGGTAATGAGCAGTTCTTC	CSARALAGNEQFF
.	TRBJ2-1	TRBD2	TRBV15	TGTGCCACCAGCAGAGATCGCGGCGGGAGGGTTTTAAATGAGCAGTTCTTC	CATSRDRGGRVLNEQFF
few	TRBJ2-1	TRBD2	TRBV19	TGTGCCAGTAGTCCCGGGACTAGCGGGGTGAGCTCCTACAATGAGCAGTTCTTC	CASSPGTSGVSSYNEQFF
many	TRBJ2-1	TRBD2	TRBV20-1	TGCAGTGCTAGACCCGTTTTGACTAGCGGGTCATACAATGAGCAGTTCTTC	CSARPVLTSGSYNEQFF
many	TRBJ2-5	.	TRBV13	TGTGCCAGCAGCTTAACGGCAGAGACCCAGTACTTC	CASSLTAETQYF
.	TRBJ1-5	TRBD1	TRBV28	TGTGCCAGCAGTTTAAGGCAGGGGGAGAATCAGCCCCAGCATTTT	CASSLRQGENQPQHF
few	TRBJ1-3	.	TRBV29-1	TGCAGCGTTACAGGTGTTGGAAACACCATATATTTT	CSVTGVGNTIYF
.	TRBJ2-1	TRBD2	TRBV20-1	TGCAGTGCTCCAGGACTAGCGGACTACAATGAGCAGTTCTTC	CSAPGLADYNEQFF
many	TRBJ2-3	TRBD2	TRBV7-8	TGTGCCAGCAGCTTGGACCTAGCGGGAGGGATAGATACGCAGTATTTT	CASSLDLAGGIDTQYF
few	TRBJ2-4	TRBD2	TRBV20-1	TGCAGTGCAGGGGACGCGGGGGGAGCCAAAAACATTCAGTACTTC	CSAGDAGGAKNIQYF
.	TRBJ2-5	TRBD2	TRBV5-5	TGTGCCAGCAGCTTGGGAGGACTAGCGGCCATCCAAGAGACCCAGTACTTC	CASSLGGLAAIQETQYF
few	TRBJ2-7	TRBD1	TRBV27	TGTGCCAGCAGTCCGACAGGGGATACCTACGAGCAGTACTTC	CASSPTGDTYEQYF
many	TRBJ2-3	.	TRBV5-6	TGTGCCAGCAGCTCCCGGGACCAGTTAAATACGCAGTATTTT	CASSSRDQLNTQYF
many	TRBJ1-4	.	TRBV2	TGTGCCAGACGGGGCCTTAATGAAAAACTGTTTTTT	CARRGLNEKLFF
.	TRBJ2-5	TRBD2	TRBV4-3	TGCGCCAGCAGCCAAGATCTGGGCCTAGCGGGCCATAGCCAAGAGACCCAGTACTTC	CASSQDLGLAGHSQETQYF
many	TRBJ2-7	.	TRBV27	TGTGCCAGCAGCAACGTGGGTAGCTCCTACGAGCAGTACTTC	CASSNVGSSYEQYF
.	TRBJ1-5	TRBD1	TRBV19	TGTGCCAGTAACCCCGGGACAGGTTACAATCAGCCCCAGCATTTT	CASNPGTGYNQPQHF
.	TRBJ2-5	TRBD2	TRBV24-1	TGTGCCACCAGAGCGACTAGCGGGAGTGGGACCCAGTACTTC	CATRATSGSGTQYF
.	TRBJ2-1	TRBD2	TRBV20-1	TGCAGTGCTAGATTGTCTAGCGGGAGAGATGAGCAGTTCTTC	CSARLSSGRDEQFF
.	TRBJ2-7	.	TRBV6-2/TRBV6-3	TGTGCCAGCAGTTTTGCCCTCGGACTGACCTACGAGCAGTACTTC	CASSFALGLTYEQYF
many	TRBJ1-4	.	TRBV28	TGTGCCAGCAGTTTGGGGGTATTAGGGACTACAACTAATGAAAAACTGTTTTTT	CASSLGVLGTTTNEKLFF
many	TRBJ2-2	TRBD2	TRBV12-3/TRBV12-4	TGTGCCAGCAGCCTAGCGGGAGGTACCGGGGAGCTGTTTTTT	CASSLAGGTGELFF
.	TRBJ2-3	.	TRBV6-5	TGTGCCAGCAGTTACTCCCCCACCACAGATACGCAGTATTTT	CASSYSPTTDTQYF
many	TRBJ2-6	.	TRBV11-2	TGTGCCAGCAGCTTCGGGGCCAACTCTGGGGCCAACGTCCTGACTTTC	CASSFGANSGANVLTF
many	TRBJ2-3	.	TRBV11-2	TGTGCCAGCAGCAGGGACGGGTGGACAGATACGCAGTATTTT	CASSRDGWTDTQYF
.	TRBJ2-1	TRBD2	TRBV7-9	TGTGCCAGCAGCTTAGTGGGGACTAGCGGGAGGCGCACCTACAATGAGCAGTTCTTC	CASSLVGTSGRRTYNEQFF
many	TRBJ2-7	TRBD2	TRBV6-1	TGTGCCAGCAGTTTCCTAGCGGGAGCTGGCGAGCAGTACTTC	CASSFLAGAGEQYF